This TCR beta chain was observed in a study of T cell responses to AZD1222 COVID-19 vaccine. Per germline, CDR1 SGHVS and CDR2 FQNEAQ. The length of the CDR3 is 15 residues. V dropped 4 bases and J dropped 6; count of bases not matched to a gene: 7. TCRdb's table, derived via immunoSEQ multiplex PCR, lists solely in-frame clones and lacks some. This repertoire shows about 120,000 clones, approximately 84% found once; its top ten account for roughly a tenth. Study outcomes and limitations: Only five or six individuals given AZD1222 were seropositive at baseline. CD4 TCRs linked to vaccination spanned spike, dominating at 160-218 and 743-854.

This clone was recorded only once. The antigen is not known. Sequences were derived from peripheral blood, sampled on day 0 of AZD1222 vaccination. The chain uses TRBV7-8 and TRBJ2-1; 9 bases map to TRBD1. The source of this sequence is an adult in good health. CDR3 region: CASSSQQGASNEQFF. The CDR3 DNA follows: TGTGCCAGCAGCTCCCAACAGGGGGCATCCAATGAGCAGTTCTTC.